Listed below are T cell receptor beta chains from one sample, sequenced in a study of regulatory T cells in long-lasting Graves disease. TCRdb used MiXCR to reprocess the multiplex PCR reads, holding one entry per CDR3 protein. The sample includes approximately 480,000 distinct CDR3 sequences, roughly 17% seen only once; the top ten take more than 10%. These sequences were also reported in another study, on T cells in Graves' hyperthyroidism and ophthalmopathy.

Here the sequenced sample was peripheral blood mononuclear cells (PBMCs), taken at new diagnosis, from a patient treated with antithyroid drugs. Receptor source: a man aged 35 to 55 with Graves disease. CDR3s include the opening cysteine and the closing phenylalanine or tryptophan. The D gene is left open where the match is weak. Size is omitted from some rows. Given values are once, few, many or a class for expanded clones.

CDR3: CASSLAGTGGFTEAFF; DNA: TGCGCCAGCAGCCTAGCCGGGACAGGGGGATTCACTGAAGCTTTCTTT; J: TRBJ1-1; V: TRBV5-1; size: many; D: TRBD1
CDR3: CASSKRTSGRAETQYF; DNA: TGTGCCAGCAGCAAGCGGACTAGCGGGAGGGCGGAGACCCAGTACTTC; J: TRBJ2-5; V: TRBV28; size: many; D: TRBD2
CDR3: CAKTSGKGELFF; DNA: TGTGCCAAAACCTCAGGGAAAGGGGAGCTGTTTTTT; J: TRBJ2-2; V: TRBV2; size: many; D: .
CDR3: CSAFDGSNSNQPQHF; DNA: TGCAGTGCCTTTGATGGCAGTAATAGCAATCAGCCCCAGCATTTT; J: TRBJ1-5; V: TRBV20-1; size: .; D: .
CDR3: CASSPRGLATGELFF; DNA: TGTGCCAGCAGCCCAAGGGGACTAGCGACCGGGGAGCTGTTTTTT; J: TRBJ2-2; V: TRBV7-3; size: few; D: TRBD2
CDR3: CASRTPRLGQETQYF; DNA: TGTGCCAGCAGGACGCCGAGATTAGGCCAAGAGACCCAGTACTTC; J: TRBJ2-5; V: TRBV2; size: many; D: .
CDR3: CASTDRGNQPQHF; DNA: TGTGCCAGCACCGACAGGGGTAATCAGCCCCAGCATTTT; J: TRBJ1-5; V: TRBV28; size: .; D: TRBD1
CDR3: CTASHQNTQYF; DNA: TGCACCGCCTCCCACCAAAATACGCAGTATTTT; J: TRBJ2-3; V: TRBV20-1; size: few; D: .
CDR3: CASSVGTGVEQPQHF; DNA: TGTGCCAGCAGTGTCGGCACAGGGGTCGAACAGCCCCAGCATTTT; J: TRBJ1-5; V: TRBV6-4; size: .; D: TRBD1
CDR3: CASSQPGWGTEAFF; DNA: TGTGCCAGCAGCCAGCCGGGGTGGGGCACTGAAGCTTTCTTT; J: TRBJ1-1; V: TRBV3-1; size: many; D: .
CDR3: CASRPPGNYEQYF; DNA: TGCGCCAGCCGACCCCCGGGAAACTACGAGCAGTACTTC; J: TRBJ2-7; V: TRBV5-1; size: many; D: .
CDR3: CASSSAGNTIYF; DNA: TGTGCCAGCAGTTCGGCTGGAAACACCATATATTTT; J: TRBJ1-3; V: TRBV6-9; size: .; D: .
CDR3: CASSDVLGTGVNTEAFF; DNA: TGTGCCAGCAGTGACGTTTTAGGGACAGGGGTCAACACTGAAGCTTTCTTT; J: TRBJ1-1; V: TRBV25-1; size: few; D: TRBD1
CDR3: CASSNPARLSYNEQFF; DNA: TGTGCCAGTAGTAATCCGGCCCGTCTCTCCTACAATGAGCAGTTCTTC; J: TRBJ2-1; V: TRBV19; size: .; D: .
CDR3: CASSLQLAGPYEQYF; DNA: TGTGCCAGCAGCTTACAACTAGCGGGACCCTACGAGCAGTACTTC; J: TRBJ2-7; V: TRBV7-3; size: many; D: TRBD2
CDR3: CSVLTGGLWGTEAFF; DNA: TGCAGCGTCCTAACAGGGGGCTTATGGGGCACTGAAGCTTTCTTT; J: TRBJ1-1; V: TRBV29-1; size: few; D: TRBD1
CDR3: CASSMGRANYGYTF; DNA: TGTGCCAGCAGTATGGGTCGGGCTAACTATGGCTACACCTTC; J: TRBJ1-2; V: TRBV2; size: many; D: .
CDR3: CASSASGRRAGELFF; DNA: TGTGCCAGTAGTGCTAGCGGGAGGCGGGCCGGGGAGCTGTTTTTT; J: TRBJ2-2; V: TRBV19; size: .; D: TRBD2
CDR3: CAMTGTGSTDTQYF; DNA: TGTGCCATGACCGGGACAGGGAGCACAGATACGCAGTATTTT; J: TRBJ2-3; V: TRBV10-3; size: few; D: TRBD1
CDR3: CASSPQASGRPRETQYF; DNA: TGTGCCAGCAGCCCCCAGGCTAGCGGGAGGCCACGTGAGACCCAGTACTTC; J: TRBJ2-5; V: TRBV5-5; size: .; D: TRBD2
CDR3: CASSFGLASYNEQFF; DNA: TGTGCCAGCAGTTTTGGTCTAGCGAGCTACAATGAGCAGTTCTTC; J: TRBJ2-1; V: TRBV27; size: many; D: .
CDR3: CASSPQGSETQYF; DNA: TGTGCCAGCAGCCCACAGGGGTCGGAGACCCAGTACTTC; J: TRBJ2-5; V: TRBV11-2; size: many; D: TRBD1
CDR3: CASRGELNRGLSYF; DNA: TGTGCCAGCAGGGGTGAACTGAACAGGGGGTTATCGTACTTC; J: TRBJ2-4; V: TRBV2; size: many; D: TRBD1
CDR3: CASSSTNYEQYF; DNA: TGTGCCAGCAGCTCTACGAACTACGAGCAGTACTTC; J: TRBJ2-7; V: TRBV6-1; size: .; D: .
CDR3: CASSGDGQGARGYTF; DNA: TGTGCCAGTAGTGGAGACGGACAGGGGGCGCGTGGCTACACCTTC; J: TRBJ1-2; V: TRBV19; size: many; D: TRBD1
CDR3: CATSDSGQAGYTF; DNA: TGTGCCACCAGTGATTCCGGACAGGCTGGCTACACCTTC; J: TRBJ1-2; V: TRBV24-1; size: .; D: TRBD1
CDR3: CASTGRAKDNEQFF; DNA: TGTGCCAGCACCGGGAGGGCCAAGGATAATGAGCAGTTCTTC; J: TRBJ2-1; V: TRBV7-9; size: once; D: TRBD2
CDR3: CASSYSGQGKGYTF; DNA: TGTGCCAGCAGTTACTCGGGGCAGGGGAAGGGCTACACCTTC; J: TRBJ1-2; V: TRBV6-5; size: .; D: .
CDR3: CASSSGTGSFEQYF; DNA: TGTGCCAGCAGCTCTGGGACAGGGTCTTTTGAGCAGTACTTC; J: TRBJ2-7; V: TRBV7-9; size: .; D: TRBD1
CDR3: CASSYSTSGGNYNEQFF; DNA: TGTGCCAGCAGTTACTCAACTAGCGGGGGGAACTACAATGAGCAGTTCTTC; J: TRBJ2-1; V: TRBV6-5; size: many; D: TRBD2
CDR3: CASSLATGTGGTDTQYF; DNA: TGTGCCAGCAGTTTGGCTACCGGGACAGGGGGAACAGATACGCAGTATTTT; J: TRBJ2-3; V: TRBV28; size: .; D: TRBD1
CDR3: CASSSGTGENSYYNEQFF; DNA: TGTGCCAGCAGCTCCGGGACAGGGGAGAATTCCTACTACAATGAGCAGTTCTTC; J: TRBJ2-1; V: TRBV11-2; size: .; D: TRBD1
CDR3: CASSLSLLAGRSSYEQYF; DNA: TGTGCCAGCAGTTTATCGCTACTAGCGGGACGTTCTAGCTACGAGCAGTACTTC; J: TRBJ2-7; V: TRBV27; size: many; D: TRBD2
CDR3: CASSAQPGQGVVGGYTF; DNA: TGTGCCAGCAGCGCCCAGCCGGGACAGGGGGTAGTCGGTGGCTACACCTTC; J: TRBJ1-2; V: TRBV9; size: many; D: TRBD1
CDR3: CASSLPSSNYEQYF; DNA: TGTGCCAGCAGTTTACCTAGTAGTAACTACGAGCAGTACTTC; J: TRBJ2-7; V: TRBV28; size: many; D: .
CDR3: CSARGPGQGSQHFYEQYF; DNA: TGCAGTGCTAGAGGACCGGGACAGGGGTCCCAACACTTCTACGAGCAGTACTTC; J: TRBJ2-7; V: TRBV20-1; size: many; D: TRBD1
CDR3: CASSARLSPAYNEQFF; DNA: TGTGCCAGCAGCGCCCGACTGTCCCCGGCATACAATGAGCAGTTCTTC; J: TRBJ2-1; V: TRBV9; size: few; D: .